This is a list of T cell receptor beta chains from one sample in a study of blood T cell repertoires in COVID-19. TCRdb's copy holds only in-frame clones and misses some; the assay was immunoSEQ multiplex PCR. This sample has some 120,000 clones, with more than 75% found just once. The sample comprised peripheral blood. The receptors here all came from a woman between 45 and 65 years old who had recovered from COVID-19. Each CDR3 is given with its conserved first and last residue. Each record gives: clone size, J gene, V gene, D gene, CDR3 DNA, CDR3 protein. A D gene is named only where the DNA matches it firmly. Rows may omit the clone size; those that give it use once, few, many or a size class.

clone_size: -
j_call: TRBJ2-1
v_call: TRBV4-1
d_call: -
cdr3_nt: TGCGCCAGCAGCCCTTTAGGGGTTGCCTACAATGAGCAGTTCTTC
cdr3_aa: CASSPLGVAYNEQFF

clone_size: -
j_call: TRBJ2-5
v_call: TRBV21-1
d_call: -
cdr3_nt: TGTGCCAGCAGCAAAATGTCGGGAGGCCACAAAGAGACCCAGTACTTC
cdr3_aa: CASSKMSGGHKETQYF

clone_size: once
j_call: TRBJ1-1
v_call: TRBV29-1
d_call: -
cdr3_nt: TGCAGCGCCCTTTCGACAGCCCCTGGTGCGGCTTTCTTT
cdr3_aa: CSALSTAPGAAFF

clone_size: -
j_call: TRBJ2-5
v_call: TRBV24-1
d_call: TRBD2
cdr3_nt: TGTGCCACCAGTGATTCGGGGCCAGCGGGAGTGCAAGAGACCCAGTACTTC
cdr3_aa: CATSDSGPAGVQETQYF

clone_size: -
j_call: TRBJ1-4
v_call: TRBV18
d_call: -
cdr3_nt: TGTGCCAGCTCAGCAGACAGAGCCGGGGAAAAACTGTTTTTT
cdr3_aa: CASSADRAGEKLFF

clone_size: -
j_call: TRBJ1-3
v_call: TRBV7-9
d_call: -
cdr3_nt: TGTGCCAGCTGTGCGGCGGAAGGAAACACCATATATTTT
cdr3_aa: CASCAAEGNTIYF

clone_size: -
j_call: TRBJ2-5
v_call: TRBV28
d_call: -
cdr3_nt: TGTGCCAGCAGATCCGACAGAGAGACCCAGTACTTC
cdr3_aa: CASRSDRETQYF

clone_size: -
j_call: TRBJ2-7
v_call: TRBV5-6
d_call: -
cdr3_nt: TGTGCCAGCAGCCGCCGCCCTGAGGGCTCGACCTCCTCCTACGAGCAGTACTTC
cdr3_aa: CASSRRPEGSTSSYEQYF

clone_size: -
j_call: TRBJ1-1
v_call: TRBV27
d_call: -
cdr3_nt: TGTGCCAGCAGATTAGCCGGGGGAAGTGAAGCTTTCTTT
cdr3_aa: CASRLAGGSEAFF

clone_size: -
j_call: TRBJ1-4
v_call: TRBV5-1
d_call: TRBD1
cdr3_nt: TGCGCCAGCAGCTCGGGGACAGCTAATGAAAAACTGTTTTTT
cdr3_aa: CASSSGTANEKLFF

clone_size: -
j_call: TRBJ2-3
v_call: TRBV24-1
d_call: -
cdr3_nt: TGTGCCACCAGTGATGCGGGTACCGGCACAGATACGCAGTATTTT
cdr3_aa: CATSDAGTGTDTQYF

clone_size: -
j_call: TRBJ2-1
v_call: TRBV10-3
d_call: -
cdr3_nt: TGTGCCATCAGTGACTACCCGAACAGGGACAATGAGCAGTTCTTC
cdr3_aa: CAISDYPNRDNEQFF

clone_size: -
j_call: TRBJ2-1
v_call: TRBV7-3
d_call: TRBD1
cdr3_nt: TGTGCCAGCAGCTCCGGACAGGTCGGGTTAGATGAGCAGTTCTTC
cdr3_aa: CASSSGQVGLDEQFF

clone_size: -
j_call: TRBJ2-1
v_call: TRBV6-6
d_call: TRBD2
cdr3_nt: TGTGCCAGCAGTTACGGGAGGGATAGAAAGTTCTTC
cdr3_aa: CASSYGRDRKFF

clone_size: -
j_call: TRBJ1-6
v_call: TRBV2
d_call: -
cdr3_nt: TGTGCCAGCAGTGAGGGAGGGAGCTCCTATAATTCACCCCTCCACTTT
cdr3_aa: CASSEGGSSYNSPLHF

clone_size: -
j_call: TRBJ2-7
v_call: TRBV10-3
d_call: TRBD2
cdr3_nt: TGTGCCATCAGAAGGACTAGCGGGAGGGGGATCTCCTACGAGCAGTACTTC
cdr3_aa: CAIRRTSGRGISYEQYF

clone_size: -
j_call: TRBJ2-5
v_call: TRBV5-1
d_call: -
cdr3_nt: TGCGCCAGCAGCTCCAGGGTGGGATCCCAAGAGACCCAGTACTTC
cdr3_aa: CASSSRVGSQETQYF

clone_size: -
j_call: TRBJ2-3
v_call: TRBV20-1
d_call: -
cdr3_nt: TGCAGTGCTAGTCTAGCGACAGATACGCAGTATTTT
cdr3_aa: CSASLATDTQYF

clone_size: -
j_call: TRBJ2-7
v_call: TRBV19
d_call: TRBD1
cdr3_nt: TGTGCCAGTAGTATAAAAGGGACAGGGGCAAGTGGGGGCTACGAGCAGTACTTC
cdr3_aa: CASSIKGTGASGGYEQYF

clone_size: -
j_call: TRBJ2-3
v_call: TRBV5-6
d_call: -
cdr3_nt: TGTGCCAGCAGCCAGGGTTCGGATACGCAGTATTTT
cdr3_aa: CASSQGSDTQYF

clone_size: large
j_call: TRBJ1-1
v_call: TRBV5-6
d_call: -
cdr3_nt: TGTGCCAGCAGCTCGGCGGCGCTGGGTGAAGCTTTCTTT
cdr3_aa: CASSSAALGEAFF

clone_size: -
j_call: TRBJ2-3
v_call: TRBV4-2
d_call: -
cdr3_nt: TGTGCCAGCAGCCAAGAGACAGGCGGCGGCACAGATACGCAGTATTTT
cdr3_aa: CASSQETGGGTDTQYF

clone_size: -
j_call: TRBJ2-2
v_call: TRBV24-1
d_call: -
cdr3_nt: TGTGCCACCGCGGCGGACACCGGGGAGCTGTTTTTT
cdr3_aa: CATAADTGELFF

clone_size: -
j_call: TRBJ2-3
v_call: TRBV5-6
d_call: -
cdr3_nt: TGTGCCAGCAGCATGCGCGGGGGCCCCCGAGATACGCAGTATTTT
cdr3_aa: CASSMRGGPRDTQYF

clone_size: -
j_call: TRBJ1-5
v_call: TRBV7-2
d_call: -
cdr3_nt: TGTGCCACCAACCGTGGGCAGGGTCCCCATAGCAATCAGCCCCAGCATTTT
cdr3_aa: CATNRGQGPHSNQPQHF

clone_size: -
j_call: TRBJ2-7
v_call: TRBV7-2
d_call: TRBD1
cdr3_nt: TGTGCCAGCACCTCGAAACGGACAGGCGCCTACGAGCAGTACTTC
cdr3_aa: CASTSKRTGAYEQYF

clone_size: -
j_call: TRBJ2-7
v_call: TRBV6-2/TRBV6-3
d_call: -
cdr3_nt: TGTGCCAGCAGTGCCACGGGACACCAGCAGTACTTC
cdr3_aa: CASSATGHQQYF

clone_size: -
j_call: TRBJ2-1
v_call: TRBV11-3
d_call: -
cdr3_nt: TGTGCCAGCAGCGTTAAAGGGGTCTACAATGAGCAGTTCTTC
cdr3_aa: CASSVKGVYNEQFF

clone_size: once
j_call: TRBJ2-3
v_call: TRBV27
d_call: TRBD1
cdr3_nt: TGTGCCAGCAGTTTTTCGGACAGGCGAAGCACAGATACGCAGTATTTT
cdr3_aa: CASSFSDRRSTDTQYF

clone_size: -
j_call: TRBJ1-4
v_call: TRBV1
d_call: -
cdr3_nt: TGCACCAGCAGCCAAGTCTGGACAGGGTTTTTCCTAGGCCTCGATGAAAAACTGTTTTTT
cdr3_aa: CTSSQVWTGFFLGLDEKLFF

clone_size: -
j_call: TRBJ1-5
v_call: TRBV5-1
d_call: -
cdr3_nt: TGCGCCAGCAGCTTGGCCGGGAGCTGGGCGCAGCCCCAGCATTTT
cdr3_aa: CASSLAGSWAQPQHF

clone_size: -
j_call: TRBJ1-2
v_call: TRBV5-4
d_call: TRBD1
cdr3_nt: TGTGCCAGCCTCAACGACAGGGCAGCTAACTATGGCTACACCTTC
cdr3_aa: CASLNDRAANYGYTF

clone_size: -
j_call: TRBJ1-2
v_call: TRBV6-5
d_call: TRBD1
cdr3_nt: TGTGCCAGCAGTTACTCGGGACAGATTAACTATGGCTACACCTTC
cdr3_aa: CASSYSGQINYGYTF

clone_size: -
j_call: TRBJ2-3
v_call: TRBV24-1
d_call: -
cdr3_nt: TGTGCCACCGACGACGGGGAAGATACGCAGTATTTT
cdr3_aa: CATDDGEDTQYF

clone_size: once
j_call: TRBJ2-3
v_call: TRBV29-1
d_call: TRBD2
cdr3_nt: TGCAGCGCATTACTAGCGGTACTTGATACGCAGTATTTT
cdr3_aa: CSALLAVLDTQYF

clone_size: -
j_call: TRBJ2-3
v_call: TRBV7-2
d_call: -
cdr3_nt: TGTGCCAGCAGCCCACAACCAGGGACTCTAGATACGCAGTATTTT
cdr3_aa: CASSPQPGTLDTQYF

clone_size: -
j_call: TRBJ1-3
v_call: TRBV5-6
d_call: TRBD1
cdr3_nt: TGTGCCAGCAGCTCCCCGGCCGGGACAGGGGGCAGGGCTGGAAACACCATATATTTT
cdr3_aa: CASSSPAGTGGRAGNTIYF

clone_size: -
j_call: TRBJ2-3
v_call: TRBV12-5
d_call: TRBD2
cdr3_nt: TGTGCTAGTGGTTCCCGACTAGCGGTCACAGATACGCAGTATTTT
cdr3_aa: CASGSRLAVTDTQYF

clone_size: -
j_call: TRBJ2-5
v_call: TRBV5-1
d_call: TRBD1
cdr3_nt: TGCGCCAGCACCCGGGACAGGGGACCCCAAGAGACCCAGTACTTC
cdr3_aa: CASTRDRGPQETQYF

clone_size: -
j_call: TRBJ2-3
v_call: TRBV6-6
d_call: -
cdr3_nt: TGTGCCAGCAGCTACGACTCGGCAGATACGCAGTATTTT
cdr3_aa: CASSYDSADTQYF

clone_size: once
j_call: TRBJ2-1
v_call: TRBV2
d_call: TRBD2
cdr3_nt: TGTGCCAGCAGTGAATTAGGGACTAACAATGAGCAGTTCTTC
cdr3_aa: CASSELGTNNEQFF

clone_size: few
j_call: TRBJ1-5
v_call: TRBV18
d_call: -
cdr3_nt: TGTGCCAGCTCACCAGACAGTCATCTCGTGGTTAGCAATCAGCCCCAGCATTTT
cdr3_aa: CASSPDSHLVVSNQPQHF

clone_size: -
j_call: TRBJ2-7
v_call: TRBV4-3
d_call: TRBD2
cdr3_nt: TGCGCCAGCAGCCAAGCGGCCGTGGCTAGCGGGAGCTGGGAGCAGTACTTC
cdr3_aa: CASSQAAVASGSWEQYF

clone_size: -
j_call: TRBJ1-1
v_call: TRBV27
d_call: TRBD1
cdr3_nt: TGTGCCAGCAGTCTAAGGACAGGGGGCTTTGAAGCTTTCTTT
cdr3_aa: CASSLRTGGFEAFF

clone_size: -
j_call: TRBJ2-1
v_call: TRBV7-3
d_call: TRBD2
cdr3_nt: TGTGCCAGCAGCGTAGCGGGGGGCCACAATGAGCAGTTCTTC
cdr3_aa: CASSVAGGHNEQFF

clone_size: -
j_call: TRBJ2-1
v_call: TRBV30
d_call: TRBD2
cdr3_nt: TGTGCCTGGAGTAGGGCACTAGCGGGGGGCAATGAGCAGTTCTTC
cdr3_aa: CAWSRALAGGNEQFF

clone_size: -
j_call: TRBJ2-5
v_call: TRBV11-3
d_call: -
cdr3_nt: TGTGCCAGCAGCTCAAGGGGAGGCAGGGAAGGCGGAGAGACCCAGTACTTC
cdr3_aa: CASSSRGGREGGETQYF

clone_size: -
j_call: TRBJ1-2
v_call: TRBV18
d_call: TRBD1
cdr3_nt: TGTGCCAGCTCACCTCCAAGGACAGGGGCGCGTACCTATGGCTACACCTTC
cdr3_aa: CASSPPRTGARTYGYTF

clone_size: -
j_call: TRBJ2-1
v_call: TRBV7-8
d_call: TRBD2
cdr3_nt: TGTGCCAGCAGCCCGGGGACTAGCGGGAGTTGGAGCTCCTACAATGAGCAGTTCTTC
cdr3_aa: CASSPGTSGSWSSYNEQFF

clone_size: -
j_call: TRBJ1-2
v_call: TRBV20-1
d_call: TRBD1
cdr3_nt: TGCAGTGCTAGTACAGGGGGCGAGGGCTACACCTTC
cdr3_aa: CSASTGGEGYTF

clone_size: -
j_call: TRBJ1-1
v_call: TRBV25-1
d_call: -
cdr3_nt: TGTGCCAGCAGTATGGCCCACAGTTTGGCTGAAGCTTTCTTT
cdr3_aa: CASSMAHSLAEAFF

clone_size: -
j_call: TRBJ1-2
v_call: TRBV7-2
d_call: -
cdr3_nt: TGTGCCAGCAGCTTAGTCCAGTTTGGGGGCGTTTATGGCTACACCTTC
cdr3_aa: CASSLVQFGGVYGYTF

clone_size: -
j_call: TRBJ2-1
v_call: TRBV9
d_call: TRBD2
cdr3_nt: TGTGCCAGCACCTTGGCGGGAGGGCCTTACAATGAGCAGTTCTTC
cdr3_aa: CASTLAGGPYNEQFF

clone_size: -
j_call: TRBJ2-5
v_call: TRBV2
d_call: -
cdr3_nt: TGTGCCAAAACAATTGAAGAGACCCAGTACTTC
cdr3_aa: CAKTIEETQYF

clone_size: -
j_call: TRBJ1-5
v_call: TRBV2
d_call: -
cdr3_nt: TGTGCCAGCAGTGTTACGGGGTATGGGAGCAATCAGCCCCAGCATTTT
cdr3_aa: CASSVTGYGSNQPQHF

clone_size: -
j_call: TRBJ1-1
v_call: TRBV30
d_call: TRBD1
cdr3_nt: TGTGCCTGGAGTCCCGACAGGGACGCTTTCTTT
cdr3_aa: CAWSPDRDAFF

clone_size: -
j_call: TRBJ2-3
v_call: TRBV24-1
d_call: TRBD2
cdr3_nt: TGTGCCACCAGTGAAGCGGGGCCCACAGATACGCAGTATTTT
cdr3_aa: CATSEAGPTDTQYF

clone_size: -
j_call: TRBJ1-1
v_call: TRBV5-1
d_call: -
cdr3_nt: TGCGCCAGCAGCTTGGGGGGGCTGGCGTTGACTGAAGCTTTCTTT
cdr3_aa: CASSLGGLALTEAFF